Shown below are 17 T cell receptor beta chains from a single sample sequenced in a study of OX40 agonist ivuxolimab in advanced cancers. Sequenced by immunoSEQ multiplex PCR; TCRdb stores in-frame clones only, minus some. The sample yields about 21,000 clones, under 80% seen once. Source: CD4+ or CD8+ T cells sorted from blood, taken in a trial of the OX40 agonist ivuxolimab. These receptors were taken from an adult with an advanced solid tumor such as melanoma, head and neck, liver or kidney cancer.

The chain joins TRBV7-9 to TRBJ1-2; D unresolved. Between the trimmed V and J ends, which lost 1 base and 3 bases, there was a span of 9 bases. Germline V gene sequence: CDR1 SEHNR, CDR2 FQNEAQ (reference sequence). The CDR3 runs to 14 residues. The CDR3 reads CASSLESGDYGYTF. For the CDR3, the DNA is TGTGCCAGCAGCTTAGAGAGCGGTGACTATGGCTACACCTTC.

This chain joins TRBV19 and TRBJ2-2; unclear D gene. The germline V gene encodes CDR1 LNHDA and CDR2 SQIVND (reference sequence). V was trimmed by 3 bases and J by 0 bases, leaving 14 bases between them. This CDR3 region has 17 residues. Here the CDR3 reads CASSIPGLHANTGELFF. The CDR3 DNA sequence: TGTGCCAGTAGTATTCCCGGGCTTCACGCGAACACCGGGGAGCTGTTTTTT.

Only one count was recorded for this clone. As DNA, the CDR3 is TGTGCCAGCAGCTTGTTGAGCGGAACCAGCGAGCAGTACTTC. Translating it yields CASSLLSGTSEQYF. This chain joins TRBV5-6 and TRBJ2-7; tentatively, D is TRBD2 (5 bases). Trimming removed 1 base at V and 6 bases at J, with 14 bases between. The CDR3 covers 14 residues. Germline values: CDR1 SGHDT, CDR2 YYEEEE.

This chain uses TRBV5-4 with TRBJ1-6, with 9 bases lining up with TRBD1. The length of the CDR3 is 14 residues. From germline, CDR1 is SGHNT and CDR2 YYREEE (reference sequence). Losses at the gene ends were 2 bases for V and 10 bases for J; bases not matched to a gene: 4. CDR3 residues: CASSFRDRDSPLHF. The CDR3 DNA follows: TGTGCCAGCAGCTTCCGGGACAGGGACTCACCCCTCCACTTT.

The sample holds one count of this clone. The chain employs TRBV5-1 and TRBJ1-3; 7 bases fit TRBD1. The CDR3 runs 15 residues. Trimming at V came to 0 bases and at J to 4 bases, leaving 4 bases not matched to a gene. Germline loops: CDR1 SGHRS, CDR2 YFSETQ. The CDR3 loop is CASSLEGGFGNTIYF. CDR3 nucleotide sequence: TGCGCCAGCAGCTTGGAAGGGGGCTTCGGAAACACCATATATTTT.

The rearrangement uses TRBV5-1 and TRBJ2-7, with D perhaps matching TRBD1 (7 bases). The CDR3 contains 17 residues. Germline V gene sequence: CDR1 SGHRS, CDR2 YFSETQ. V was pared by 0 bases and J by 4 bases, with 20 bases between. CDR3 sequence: CASSLGGGGGMRYEQYF. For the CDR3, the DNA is TGCGCCAGCAGCTTGGGAGGAGGAGGGGGCATGCGATACGAGCAGTACTTC.

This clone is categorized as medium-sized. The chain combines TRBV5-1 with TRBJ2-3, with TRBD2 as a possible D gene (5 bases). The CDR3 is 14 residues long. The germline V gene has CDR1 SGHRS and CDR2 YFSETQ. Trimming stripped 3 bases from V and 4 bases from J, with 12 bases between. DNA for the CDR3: TGCGCCAGCAGCTCGGACTCACCCGCAGATACGCAGTATTTT. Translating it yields CASSSDSPADTQYF.

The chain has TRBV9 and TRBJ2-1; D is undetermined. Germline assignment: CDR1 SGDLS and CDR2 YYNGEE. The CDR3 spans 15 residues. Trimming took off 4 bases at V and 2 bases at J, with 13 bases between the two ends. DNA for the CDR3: TGTGCCAGCAGCCCCTTTATGGCGGCCTACAATGAGCAGTTCTTC. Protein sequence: CASSPFMAAYNEQFF.

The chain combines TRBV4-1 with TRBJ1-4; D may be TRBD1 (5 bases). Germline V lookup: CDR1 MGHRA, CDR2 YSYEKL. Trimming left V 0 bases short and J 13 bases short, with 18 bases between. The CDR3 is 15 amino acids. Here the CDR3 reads CASSQDFGTRGGLFF. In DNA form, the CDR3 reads TGCGCCAGCAGCCAAGACTTCGGGACTCGAGGAGGACTGTTTTTT.

CDR3 sequence: CASSESGLYYGYTF. The CDR3 DNA follows: TGTGCCAGCAGTGAAAGCGGCCTCTACTATGGCTACACCTTC. This chain uses TRBV2 with TRBJ1-2, with no clear D. V lost 2 bases, J lost 3 bases, and 10 bases lay in between. This CDR3 comprises 14 residues. Germline V lookup: CDR1 SNHLY, CDR2 FYNNEI.

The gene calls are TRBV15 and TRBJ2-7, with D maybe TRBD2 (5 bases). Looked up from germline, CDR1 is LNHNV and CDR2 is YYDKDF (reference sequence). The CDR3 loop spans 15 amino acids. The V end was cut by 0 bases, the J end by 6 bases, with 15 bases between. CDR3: CATSRDRGLLSEQYF. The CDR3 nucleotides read TGTGCCACCAGCAGAGATCGGGGTCTTCTCTCCGAGCAGTACTTC.

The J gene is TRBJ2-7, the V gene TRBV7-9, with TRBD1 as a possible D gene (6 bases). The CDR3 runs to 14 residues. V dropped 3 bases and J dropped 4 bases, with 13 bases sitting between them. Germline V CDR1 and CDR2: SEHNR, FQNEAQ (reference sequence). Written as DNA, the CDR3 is TGTGCCAGCAGCTTCGGGACATCACTATACGAGCAGTACTTC. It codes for CASSFGTSLYEQYF.

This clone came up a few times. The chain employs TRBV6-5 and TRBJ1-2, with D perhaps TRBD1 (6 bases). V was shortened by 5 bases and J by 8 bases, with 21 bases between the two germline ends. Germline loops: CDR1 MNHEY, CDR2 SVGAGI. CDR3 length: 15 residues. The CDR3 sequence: CASSPGQLPNTGYTF. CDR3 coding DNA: TGTGCCAGCAGTCCCGGACAGTTACCAAACACAGGCTACACCTTC.

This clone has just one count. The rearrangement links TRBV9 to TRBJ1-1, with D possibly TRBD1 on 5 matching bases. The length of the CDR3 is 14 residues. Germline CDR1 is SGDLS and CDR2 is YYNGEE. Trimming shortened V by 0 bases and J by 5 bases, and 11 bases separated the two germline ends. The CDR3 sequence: CASSVASGRTEAFF. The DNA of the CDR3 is TGTGCCAGCAGCGTAGCTTCGGGGCGGACTGAAGCTTTCTTT.

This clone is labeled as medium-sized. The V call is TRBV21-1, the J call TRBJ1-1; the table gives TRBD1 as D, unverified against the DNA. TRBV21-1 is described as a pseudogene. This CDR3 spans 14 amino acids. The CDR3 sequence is CASTPRGRDTEAFF. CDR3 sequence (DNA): TGTGCCAGCACTCCAAGGGGCAGGGACACTGAAGCTTTCTTT.

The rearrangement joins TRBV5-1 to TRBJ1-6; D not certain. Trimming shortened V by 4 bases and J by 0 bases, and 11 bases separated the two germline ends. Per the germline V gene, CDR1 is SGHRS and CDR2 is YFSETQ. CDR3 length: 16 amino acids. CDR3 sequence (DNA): TGCGCCAGCAGCGCGGGTGGGCGCTCCTATAATTCACCCCTCCACTTT. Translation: CASSAGGRSYNSPLHF.

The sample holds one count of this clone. The CDR3: CASSYSDYEQYF. Here the CDR3 DNA reads TGTGCCAGCAGTTACTCTGACTACGAGCAGTACTTC. V and J are TRBV6-5 and TRBJ2-7; D not certain. The V and J ends lost 0 bases and 3 bases respectively, with 3 bases between them. This CDR3 is built from 12 residues. Germline CDR1 is MNHEY and CDR2 is SVGAGI.